Sequencing of this T cell receptor beta chain was carried out in a study of shared clonotypes between healthy human individuals. Germline-derived CDR1 and CDR2 are MDHEN and SYDVKM. The CDR3 contains 15 residues. Trimming stripped 5 bases from V and 5 bases from J, with 18 bases between. Profiled with immunoSEQ multiplex PCR; TCRdb holds only in-frame clones, not every one. This table has roughly 2 million clones, about 95% appearing once. Naive CD8 isolation took CD45RO-negative cells positively selected for CCR7 and excluded terminally differentiated effector memory CD45RA+ cells. The J gene is TRBJ1-2, the V gene TRBV28; D is unclear. Sequenced material: naive CD8+ T cells sorted from blood. The receptor was derived from a man aged 18 to 30 in good health. This CDR3 reads CASSPFRSGQYGYTF. The CDR3 bases are TGTGCCAGCAGTCCCTTCCGGTCCGGGCAGTATGGCTACACCTTC.